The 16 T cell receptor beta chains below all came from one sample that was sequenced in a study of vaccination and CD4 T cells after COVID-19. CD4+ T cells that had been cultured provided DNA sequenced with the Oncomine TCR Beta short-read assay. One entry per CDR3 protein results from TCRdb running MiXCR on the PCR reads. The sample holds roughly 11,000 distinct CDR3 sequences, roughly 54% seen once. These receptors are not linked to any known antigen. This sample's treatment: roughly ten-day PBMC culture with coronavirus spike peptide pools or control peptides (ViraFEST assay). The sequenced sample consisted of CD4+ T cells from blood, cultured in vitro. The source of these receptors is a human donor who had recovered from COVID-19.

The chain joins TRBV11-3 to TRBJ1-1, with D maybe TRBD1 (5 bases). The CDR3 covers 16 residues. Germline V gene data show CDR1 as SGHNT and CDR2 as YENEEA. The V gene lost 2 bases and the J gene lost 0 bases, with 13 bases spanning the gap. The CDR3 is CASSLTLRQMNTEAFF. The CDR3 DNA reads TGTGCCAGCAGCTTAACCCTGAGACAGATGAACACTGAAGCTTTCTTT.

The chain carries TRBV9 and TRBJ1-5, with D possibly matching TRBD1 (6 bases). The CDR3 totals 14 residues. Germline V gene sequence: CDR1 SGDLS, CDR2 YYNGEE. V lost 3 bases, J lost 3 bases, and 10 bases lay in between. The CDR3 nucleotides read TGTGCCAGCAGCGCCCGGGACAACAATCAGCCCCAGCATTTT. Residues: CASSARDNNQPQHF.

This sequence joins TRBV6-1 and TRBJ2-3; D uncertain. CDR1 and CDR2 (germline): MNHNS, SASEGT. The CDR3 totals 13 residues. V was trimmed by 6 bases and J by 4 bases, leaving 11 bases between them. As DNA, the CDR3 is TGTGCCAGCAGAGCGCCCTTCCCAGATACGCAGTATTTT. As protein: CASRAPFPDTQYF.

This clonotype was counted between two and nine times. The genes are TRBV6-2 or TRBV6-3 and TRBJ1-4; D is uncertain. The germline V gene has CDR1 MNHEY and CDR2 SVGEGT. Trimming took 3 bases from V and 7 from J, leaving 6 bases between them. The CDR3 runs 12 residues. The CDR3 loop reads CASSYAGEKLFF. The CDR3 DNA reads TGTGCCAGCAGTTATGCGGGTGAAAAACTGTTTTTT.

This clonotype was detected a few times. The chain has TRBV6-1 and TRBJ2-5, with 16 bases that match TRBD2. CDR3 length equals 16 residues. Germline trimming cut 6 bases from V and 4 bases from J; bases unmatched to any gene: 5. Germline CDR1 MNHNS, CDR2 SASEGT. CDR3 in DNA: TGTGCCAGCAGGGGGGGGACTAGCGGGAGGGGAGAGACCCAGTACTTC. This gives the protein CASRGGTSGRGETQYF.

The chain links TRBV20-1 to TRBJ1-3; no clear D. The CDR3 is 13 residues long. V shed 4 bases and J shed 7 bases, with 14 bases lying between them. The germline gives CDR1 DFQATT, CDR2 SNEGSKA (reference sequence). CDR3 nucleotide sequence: TGCAGTGCTACAGACCGTCCCGGGAACACCATATATTTT. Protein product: CSATDRPGNTIYF.

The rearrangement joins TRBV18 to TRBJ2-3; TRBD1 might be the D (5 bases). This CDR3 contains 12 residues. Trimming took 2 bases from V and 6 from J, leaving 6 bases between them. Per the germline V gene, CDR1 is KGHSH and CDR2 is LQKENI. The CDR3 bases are TGTGCCAGCTCACCAAAGGGGGATACGCAGTATTTT. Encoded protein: CASSPKGDTQYF.

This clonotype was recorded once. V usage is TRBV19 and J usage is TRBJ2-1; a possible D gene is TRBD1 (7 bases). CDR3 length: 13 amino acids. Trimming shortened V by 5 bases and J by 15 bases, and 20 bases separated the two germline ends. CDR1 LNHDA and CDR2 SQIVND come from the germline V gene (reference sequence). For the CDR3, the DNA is TGTGCCAGTAGTTCCTTATTACAGGGGAGGCTGTTCTTC. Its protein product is CASSSLLQGRLFF.

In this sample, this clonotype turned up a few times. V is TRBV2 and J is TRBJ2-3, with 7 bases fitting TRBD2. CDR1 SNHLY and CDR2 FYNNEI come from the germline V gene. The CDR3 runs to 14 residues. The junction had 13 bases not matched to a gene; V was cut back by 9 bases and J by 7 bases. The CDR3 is CASINQLLANTQYF. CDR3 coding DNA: TGTGCCAGTATAAATCAGTTACTAGCGAATACGCAGTATTTT. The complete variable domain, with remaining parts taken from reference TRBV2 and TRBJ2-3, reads EPEVTQTPSHQVTQMGQEVILRCVPISNHLYFYWYRQILGQKVEFLVSFYNNEISEKSEIFDDQFSVERPDGSNFTLKIRSTKLEDSAMYFCASINQLLANTQYFGPGTRLTVL.

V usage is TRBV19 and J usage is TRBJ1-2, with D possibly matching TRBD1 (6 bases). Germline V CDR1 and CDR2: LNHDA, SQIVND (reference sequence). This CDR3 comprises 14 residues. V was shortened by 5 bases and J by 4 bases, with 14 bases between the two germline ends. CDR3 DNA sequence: TGTGCCAGTAGTCCCGCCGGGACAACCTATGGCTACACCTTC. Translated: CASSPAGTTYGYTF.

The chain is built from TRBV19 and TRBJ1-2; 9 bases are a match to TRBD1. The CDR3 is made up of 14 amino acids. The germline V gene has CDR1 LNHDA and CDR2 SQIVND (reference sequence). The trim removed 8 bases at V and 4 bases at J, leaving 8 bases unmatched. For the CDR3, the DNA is TGTGCCAGTTTCAACAGGGGGCCGGGCTATGGCTACACCTTC. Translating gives CASFNRGPGYGYTF.

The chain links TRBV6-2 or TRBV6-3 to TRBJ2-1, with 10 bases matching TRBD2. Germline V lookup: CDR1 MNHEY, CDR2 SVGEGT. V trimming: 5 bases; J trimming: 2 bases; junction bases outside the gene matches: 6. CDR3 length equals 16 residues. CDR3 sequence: CASSRNLAGAYNEQFF. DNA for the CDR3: TGTGCCAGCAGTCGTAACCTAGCGGGGGCCTACAATGAGCAGTTCTTC.

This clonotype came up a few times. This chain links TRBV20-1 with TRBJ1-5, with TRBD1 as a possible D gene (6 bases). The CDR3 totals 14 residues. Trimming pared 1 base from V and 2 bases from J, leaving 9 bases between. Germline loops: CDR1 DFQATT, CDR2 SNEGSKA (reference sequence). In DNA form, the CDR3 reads TGCAGTGCTAGAGGTTCAGGGGGCAATCAGCCCCAGCATTTT. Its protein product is CSARGSGGNQPQHF.

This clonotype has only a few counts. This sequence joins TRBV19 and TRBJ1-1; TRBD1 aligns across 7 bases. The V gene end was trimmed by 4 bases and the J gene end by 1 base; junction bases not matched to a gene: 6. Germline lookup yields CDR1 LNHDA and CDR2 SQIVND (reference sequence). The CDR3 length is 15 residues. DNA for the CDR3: TGTGCCAGTAGTAGGACGGACAGGCCGAACACTGAAGCTTTCTTT. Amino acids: CASSRTDRPNTEAFF.

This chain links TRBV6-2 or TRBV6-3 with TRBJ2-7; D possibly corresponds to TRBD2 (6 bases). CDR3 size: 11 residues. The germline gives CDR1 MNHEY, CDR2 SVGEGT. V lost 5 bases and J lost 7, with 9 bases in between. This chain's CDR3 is CASSIRGEQYF. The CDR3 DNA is TGTGCCAGCAGTATCCGGGGGGAGCAGTACTTC.

CDR3 coding DNA: TGTGCCAGCAGCCGGGGTGTCCGGGAGACCCAGTACTTC. It translates to CASSRGVRETQYF. The chain couples TRBV6-1 to TRBJ2-5; D may be TRBD2 (5 bases). V lost 6 bases and J 5 bases, leaving 13 bases between the germline ends. The V gene's germline CDR1 is MNHNS and CDR2 SASEGT. CDR3 length equals 13 residues.